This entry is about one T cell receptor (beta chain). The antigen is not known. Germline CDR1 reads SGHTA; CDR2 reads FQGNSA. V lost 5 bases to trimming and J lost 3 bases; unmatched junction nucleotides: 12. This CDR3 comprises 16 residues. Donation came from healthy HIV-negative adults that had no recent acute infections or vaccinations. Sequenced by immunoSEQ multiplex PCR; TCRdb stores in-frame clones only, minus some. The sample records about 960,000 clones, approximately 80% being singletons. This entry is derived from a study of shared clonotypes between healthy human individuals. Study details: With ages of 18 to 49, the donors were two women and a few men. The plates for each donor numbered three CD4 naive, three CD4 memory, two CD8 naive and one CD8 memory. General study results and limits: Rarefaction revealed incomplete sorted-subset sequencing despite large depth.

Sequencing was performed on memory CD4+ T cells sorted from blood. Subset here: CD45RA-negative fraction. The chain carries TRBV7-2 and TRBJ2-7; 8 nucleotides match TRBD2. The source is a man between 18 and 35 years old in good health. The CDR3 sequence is CASSRYRGGVVYEQYF. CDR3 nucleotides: TGTGCCAGCAGCCGATATCGGGGGGGCGTAGTCTACGAGCAGTACTTC.